The present entry profiles one TCR beta chain with its context. Its specificity is unknown. The donors were adults (healthy and HIV-negative) with no recent acute infections or vaccinations. The data derive from a study of shared clonotypes between healthy human individuals. Study-level information: Each donor's CD8 memory used one plate, CD8 naive two, each CD4 subset three.

CDR3 length equals 13 residues. The germline V gene encodes CDR1 SGHRS and CDR2 YFSETQ. V was clipped by 1 base and J by 8 bases, with 10 bases between them. The study, taken as a whole, reports: How much donors shared clonotypes was expected to be affected by sequencing depth.

Investigators spread the genomic DNA of each subset evenly over several immunoSEQ plates. The data were produced by immunoSEQ multiplex PCR, yet TCRdb's version contains in-frame clones alone and is incomplete. The sample lists hundreds of thousands of clones; almost 97% were seen once. Sequencing used naive CD4+ T cells sorted from blood. Documented subset: CD45RA+ positively selected. The rearrangement joins TRBV5-1 to TRBJ2-1; maybe TRBD2 (5 bases). This TCR was sampled from a woman aged 25 to 39 in good health. In DNA form, the CDR3 reads TGCGCCAGCAGCTTGACTAGTTCCCATGAGCAGTTCTTC. It codes for CASSLTSSHEQFF. The full variable domain, rest sourced from reference TRBV5-1 and TRBJ2-1, is KAGVTQTPRYLIKTRGQQVTLSCSPISGHRSVSWYQQTPGQGLQFLFEYFSETQRNKGNFPGRFSGRQFSNSRSEMNVSTLELGDSALYLCASSLTSSHEQFFGPGTRLTVL.